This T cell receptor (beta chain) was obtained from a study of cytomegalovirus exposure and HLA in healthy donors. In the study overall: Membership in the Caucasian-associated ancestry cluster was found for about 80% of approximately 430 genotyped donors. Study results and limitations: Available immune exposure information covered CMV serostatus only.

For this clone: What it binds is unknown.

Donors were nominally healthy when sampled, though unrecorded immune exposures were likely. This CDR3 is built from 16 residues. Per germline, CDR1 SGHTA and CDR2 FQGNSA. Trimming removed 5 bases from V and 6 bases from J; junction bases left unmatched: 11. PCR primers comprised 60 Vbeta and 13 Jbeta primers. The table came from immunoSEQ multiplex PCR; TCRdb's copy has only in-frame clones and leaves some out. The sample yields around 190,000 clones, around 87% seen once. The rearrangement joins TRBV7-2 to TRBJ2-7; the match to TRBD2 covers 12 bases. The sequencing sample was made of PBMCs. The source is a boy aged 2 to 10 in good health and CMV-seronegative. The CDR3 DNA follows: TGTGCCAGCAGCCCCCGGGCTAGCGGGGGGGGGCTCGAGCAGTACTTC. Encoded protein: CASSPRASGGGLEQYF.